This T cell receptor beta chain was identified in a study of blood T cell repertoires in COVID-19. The overall study: Researchers got acute and convalescent COVID-19 samples from the United States, Italy and Spain. From T cells, B-cell-depleted T cells, or PBMCs came the material, which was cDNA or gDNA.

Produced via immunoSEQ multiplex PCR; TCRdb's table is partial and in-frame only. The sample has fewer than 25,000 clones, 75% to 90% seen once. The germline V gene has CDR1 SGHRS and CDR2 YFSETQ. The CDR3 runs 15 residues. Between the trimmed V and J ends, which lost 4 bases and 2 bases, there was a span of 15 bases. This clone was seen only a few times. Sequenced material: peripheral blood. The sequence was obtained from a human donor in a cohort sampled during active COVID-19. The chain carries TRBV5-1 and TRBJ2-5; D is possibly TRBD2 (6 bases). The CDR3 bases are TGCGCCAGCAGCGCCCTTGGGCGGGGACAAGAGACCCAGTACTTC. Translating gives CASSALGRGQETQYF.